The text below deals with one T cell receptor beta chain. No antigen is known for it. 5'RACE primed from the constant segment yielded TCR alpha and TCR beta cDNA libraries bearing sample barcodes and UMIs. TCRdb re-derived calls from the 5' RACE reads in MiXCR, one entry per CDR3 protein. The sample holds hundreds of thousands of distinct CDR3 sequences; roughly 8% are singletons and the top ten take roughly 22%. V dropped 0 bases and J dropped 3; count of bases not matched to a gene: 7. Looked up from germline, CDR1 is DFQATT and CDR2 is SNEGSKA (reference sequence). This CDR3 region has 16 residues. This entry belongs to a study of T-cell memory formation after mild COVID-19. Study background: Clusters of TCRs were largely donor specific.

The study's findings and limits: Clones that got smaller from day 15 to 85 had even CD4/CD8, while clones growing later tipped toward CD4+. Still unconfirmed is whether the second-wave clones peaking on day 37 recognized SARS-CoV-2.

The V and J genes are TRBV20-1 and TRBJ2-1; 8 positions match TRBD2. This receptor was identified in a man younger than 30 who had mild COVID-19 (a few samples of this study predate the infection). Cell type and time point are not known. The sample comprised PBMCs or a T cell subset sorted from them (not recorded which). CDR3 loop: CSARDFLSGGYNEQFF. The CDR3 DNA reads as TGCAGTGCTAGAGATTTCCTCAGCGGGGGCTACAATGAGCAGTTCTTC.